These 27 T cell receptor beta chains were all obtained from the same sample, sequenced in a study of T cell responses to AZD1222 COVID-19 vaccine. Clones were read by immunoSEQ multiplex PCR, and TCRdb kept only the in-frame ones, dropping some. The data contain roughly 170,000 clones, just over 85% of them singletons. The sequences come from peripheral blood, collected on day 0 of AZD1222 vaccination. Receptors originate from an adult in good health.

The rearrangement links TRBV3-1 (or the pseudogene TRBV3-2) to TRBJ2-7; TRBD1 is a possible D gene (5 bases). Looked up from germline, CDR1 is LGHDT and CDR2 is YNNKEL (reference sequence). CDR3 length equals 13 residues. V was pared by 3 bases and J by 3 bases, with 9 bases between. Here the CDR3 reads CASSHNRNYEQYF. For the CDR3, the DNA is TGTGCCAGCAGCCACAACAGGAACTACGAGCAGTACTTC.

Here the CDR3 DNA reads TGTGCCGCAGCCCCACGGGTAGGGTCCTACGAGCAGTACTTC. Translation gives CAAAPRVGSYEQYF. V gene TRBV7-2 combines with J gene TRBJ2-7; no definite D call. Between the trimmed V and J ends, which lost 11 bases and 1 base, there was a span of 18 bases. The CDR3 covers 14 residues. The germline V gene has CDR1 SGHTA and CDR2 FQGNSA.

J is TRBJ2-3 and V is TRBV11-3; 8 nucleotides line up with TRBD2. Per germline, CDR1 SGHNT and CDR2 YENEEA. Unmatched junction bases numbered 11, after V lost 5 bases and J lost 4 bases. The CDR3 contains 16 residues. The CDR3 here is CASSPGVAGRSDTQYF. DNA for the CDR3: TGTGCCAGCAGCCCAGGGGTAGCGGGAAGGTCAGATACGCAGTATTTT.

The chain uses TRBV28 and TRBJ2-7; 11 positions match TRBD2. The germline gives CDR1 MDHEN, CDR2 SYDVKM. The CDR3 consists of 14 residues. The V segment lost 4 bases and the J segment 4 bases; nucleotides outside the gene matches: 3. The CDR3 loop reads CASSSGTSGYEQYF. CDR3 sequence (DNA): TGTGCCAGCAGTTCCGGGACTAGCGGTTACGAGCAGTACTTC.

The chain has TRBV29-1 and TRBJ2-3; the D call may be TRBD1 or TRBD2 (5 bases each). V lost 0 bases and J 6 bases, leaving 10 bases between the germline ends. This CDR3 is built from 13 residues. Germline CDR1 is SQVTM and CDR2 is ANQGSEA. CDR3 in amino acids: CSVEEGPSDTQYF. The DNA of the CDR3 is TGCAGCGTTGAAGAGGGACCCTCGGATACGCAGTATTTT.

The V call is TRBV19, the J call TRBJ2-5; 12 bases are shared with TRBD2. CDR3 length: 16 residues. J lost 5 bases, V lost 4 bases, and 8 bases had no gene match. Per the germline V gene, CDR1 is LNHDA and CDR2 is SQIVND (reference sequence). CDR3 amino acids: CASSRTSGALGETQYF. Here the CDR3 DNA reads TGTGCCAGTAGTAGGACTAGCGGGGCTTTGGGGGAGACCCAGTACTTC.

The V call is TRBV7-9, the J call TRBJ2-7; tentative D call: TRBD1 (5 bases). Per the germline V gene, CDR1 is SEHNR and CDR2 is FQNEAQ (reference sequence). Trimming took 0 bases from V and 5 from J, leaving 11 bases between them. CDR3 length: 14 amino acids. The CDR3 here is CASSLAGRVNEQYF. The CDR3 nucleotides read TGTGCCAGCAGCTTAGCAGGCAGGGTGAACGAGCAGTACTTC. Together with reference TRBV7-9 and TRBJ2-7, the CDR3 gives the full variable domain: DTGVSQNPRHKITKRGQNVTFRCDPISEHNRLYWYRQTLGQGPEFLTYFQNEAQLEKSRLLSDRFSAERPKGSFSTLEIQRTEQGDSAMYLCASSLAGRVNEQYFGPGTRLTVT.

This chain uses TRBV18 with TRBJ1-4; 9 bases are a match to TRBD1. V was clipped by 5 bases and J by 0 bases; unmatched bases: 4. The CDR3 extends over 16 amino acids. Looked up from germline, CDR1 is KGHSH and CDR2 is LQKENI. The CDR3 nucleotides are TGTGCCAGCTCAGCCGGGACAGGGCCAACTAATGAAAAACTGTTTTTT. As protein: CASSAGTGPTNEKLFF.

A few counts support this clone. Here the CDR3 reads CASSQEGTGSADTQYF. CDR3 sequence (DNA): TGTGCCAGCAGCCAAGAAGGCACTGGGAGCGCAGATACGCAGTATTTT. The chain recombines TRBV4-2 with TRBJ2-3; maybe TRBD2 (5 bases). The germline gives CDR1 LGHNA, CDR2 YNFKEQ. Trimming took off 0 bases at V and 4 bases at J, with 14 bases between the two ends. The CDR3 sequence is 16 residues long.

This clone showed up many times. The J gene is TRBJ1-5, the V gene TRBV30; D is possibly TRBD1 (6 bases). The germline V gene has CDR1 GTSNPN and CDR2 SVGIG (reference sequence). The CDR3 length is 13 residues. The V end was cut by 3 bases, the J end by 4 bases, with 10 bases between. In DNA form, the CDR3 reads TGTGCCTGGAGCACTCAGGGGAATCAGCCCCAGCATTTT. Protein product: CAWSTQGNQPQHF.

The rearrangement links TRBV13 to TRBJ1-3; no clear D. CDR1 PRHDT and CDR2 FYEKMQ come from the germline V gene (reference sequence). The V gene lost 2 bases and the J gene lost 1 base, with 3 bases spanning the gap. This CDR3 region has 13 residues. CDR3: CASSLRSGNTIYF. CDR3 in DNA: TGTGCCAGCAGCTTACGGTCTGGAAACACCATATATTTT.

This clone has just a few counts. This sequence joins TRBV10-3 and TRBJ2-3; 9 nucleotides agree with TRBD1. The germline CDR1 and CDR2 sequences are ENHRY and SYGVKD. J was trimmed by 0 bases and V by 4 bases; bases with no gene match: 8. This CDR3 is 17 amino acids long. The CDR3 is CAISARTGVASTDTQYF. The CDR3 nucleotides are TGTGCCATCAGTGCCCGGACAGGGGTCGCTAGCACAGATACGCAGTATTTT.

The chain is built from TRBV19 and TRBJ2-5, with D maybe TRBD1 (5 bases). Deletions cut 3 bases from V and 1 base from J, with 9 bases between. CDR3 size: 14 residues. CDR1 LNHDA and CDR2 SQIVND come from the germline V gene (reference sequence). The CDR3 coding sequence is TGTGCCAGTAGTATCCAGGGTCCCCAAGAGACCCAGTACTTC. This gives the protein CASSIQGPQETQYF.

CDR3 nucleotides: TGTGCCAGCAGTCGAGGACAGGGATACGACAAAAACATTCAGTACTTC. Its translation: CASSRGQGYDKNIQYF. The J gene is TRBJ2-4, the V gene TRBV6-6; 8 bases match TRBD1. The V gene's germline CDR1 is MNHNY and CDR2 SVGAGI (reference sequence). This CDR3 has 16 residues. Losses at the gene ends were 5 bases for V and 3 bases for J; bases not matched to a gene: 9.

The chain recombines TRBV28 with TRBJ2-7; weak D call: TRBD2 (7 bases). CDR1 is MDHEN and CDR2 is SYDVKM in the germline V gene. Deletions cut 2 bases from V and 6 bases from J, with 14 bases between. The CDR3 consists of 14 residues. The DNA of the CDR3 is TGTGCCAGCAGTTTACGGGGGGCGCAAAGCGAGCAGTACTTC. This translates into CASSLRGAQSEQYF.

The chain combines TRBV3-1 (or the pseudogene TRBV3-2) with TRBJ1-3, with unresolved D. Trimming stripped 1 base from V and 5 bases from J, with 3 bases between. Germline values: CDR1 LGHDT, CDR2 YNNKEL (reference sequence). The CDR3 totals 12 residues. CDR3 in DNA: TGTGCCAGCAGCCAAGGCAGAAACACCATATATTTT. Its translation: CASSQGRNTIYF.

The J gene is TRBJ2-2, the V gene TRBV7-9; maybe TRBD2 (6 bases). The germline V gene encodes CDR1 SEHNR and CDR2 FQNEAQ (reference sequence). This CDR3 is 17 amino acids long. Trimming shortened V by 3 bases and J by 1 base, and 15 bases separated the two germline ends. The CDR3 here is CASSFHQGTLNTGELFF. CDR3 nucleotide sequence: TGTGCCAGCAGCTTTCACCAAGGGACTTTGAACACCGGGGAGCTGTTTTTT.

The chain uses TRBV13 and TRBJ2-1; 11 bases fit TRBD2. Per germline, CDR1 PRHDT and CDR2 FYEKMQ (reference sequence). The CDR3 is made up of 17 amino acids. V shed 0 bases and J 2 bases; nucleotides not matched to a gene: 3. The CDR3 sequence is CASSLGRLAGPYNEQFF. CDR3 bases: TGTGCCAGCAGCTTAGGTAGACTAGCGGGACCCTACAATGAGCAGTTCTTC.

The rearrangement joins TRBV6-6 to TRBJ1-6; D is perhaps TRBD1 (6 bases). Trimming stripped 2 bases from V and 9 bases from J, with 14 bases between. This CDR3 has 15 amino acids. Germline loops: CDR1 MNHNY, CDR2 SVGAGI (reference sequence). CDR3 DNA sequence: TGTGCCAGCAGTTACGGACAGAGACTTAGTTCACCCCTCCACTTT. Its translation: CASSYGQRLSSPLHF.

The chain is built from TRBV16 and TRBJ1-2; weak D call: TRBD1 (6 bases). V lost 4 bases and J 7 bases, leaving 16 bases between the germline ends. This CDR3 contains 14 residues. Germline V gene sequence: CDR1 KGHSY, CDR2 FQNENV. The CDR3 loop reads CASSLTQGSGGYTF. CDR3 nucleotides: TGTGCCAGCAGCCTGACACAGGGTTCGGGTGGCTACACCTTC.

J is TRBJ2-3 and V is TRBV5-1; 14 nucleotides agree with TRBD2. CDR3 length equals 16 residues. The junction had 5 bases not matched to a gene; V was cut back by 4 bases and J by 4 bases. Germline CDR1 SGHRS, CDR2 YFSETQ. As DNA, the CDR3 is TGCGCCAGCAGCCCTGTGACTAGCGGGGGGGCAGATACGCAGTATTTT. Translating it yields CASSPVTSGGADTQYF.

The chain joins TRBV21-1 to TRBJ2-7; the table assigns TRBD1, which was not confirmed against the DNA. TRBV21-1 is classified as a pseudogene. CDR3 length equals 13 residues. The CDR3 DNA follows: TGTGCCAGCAGCAGGGACACGCACTACGAGCAGTACTTC. Its protein is CASSRDTHYEQYF.

This chain joins TRBV19 and TRBJ2-7; 7 nucleotides agree with TRBD2. The trim removed 3 bases at V and 4 bases at J, leaving 3 bases unmatched. The germline V gene has CDR1 LNHDA and CDR2 SQIVND (reference sequence). The CDR3 extends over 13 amino acids. The DNA of the CDR3 is TGTGCCAGTAGTATCGGGACTAAATACGAGCAGTACTTC. Its protein is CASSIGTKYEQYF.

The rearrangement joins TRBV7-6 to TRBJ2-5, with TRBD2 matching over 10 bases. V shed 3 bases and J 4 bases; nucleotides not matched to a gene: 2. CDR1 and CDR2 from the germline V gene are SGHVS and FNYEAQ. The CDR3 spans 14 residues. The CDR3 here is CASSFSGRVETQYF. The CDR3 DNA follows: TGTGCCAGCAGCTTCAGCGGGAGGGTAGAGACCCAGTACTTC.

This clone was seen a few times. This sequence joins TRBV7-3 and TRBJ2-7; 9 bases are shared with TRBD1. Germline trimming cut 5 bases from V and 4 bases from J; bases unmatched to any gene: 9. The CDR3 is made up of 15 amino acids. Germline V gives CDR1 SGHTA, CDR2 FQGTGA. The CDR3 DNA sequence: TGTGCCAGCAGCCCGACAGGGGGGGGGTCGTACGAGCAGTACTTC. Encoded protein: CASSPTGGGSYEQYF.

The rearrangement joins TRBV5-1 to TRBJ1-5; D is unresolved. CDR1 and CDR2 from the germline V gene are SGHRS and YFSETQ. The CDR3 totals 15 residues. V was shortened by 0 bases and J by 6 bases, with 13 bases between the two germline ends. The CDR3 bases are TGCGCCAGCAGCTTGGCCCCCGGTTTCGGTCAGCCCCAGCATTTT. Translated, it gives CASSLAPGFGQPQHF.

This sequence joins TRBV7-9 and TRBJ2-1, with D tentatively TRBD1 (6 bases). V lost 3 bases and J 6 bases, leaving 12 bases between the germline ends. The V gene's germline CDR1 is SEHNR and CDR2 FQNEAQ (reference sequence). The CDR3 runs to 14 residues. The chain's CDR3 is CASSFPGTLNEQFF. DNA of the CDR3: TGTGCCAGCAGCTTTCCCGGGACACTCAATGAGCAGTTCTTC.